This TCR beta chain was obtained from a study of CD8+ T cells in alopecia areata. Looking at the study overall: Severity scores in treated patients reflected the percentage of scalp affected. Findings of the study overall: Whereas mice showed it more clearly, TCR sharing across patients was murkier, possibly because of HLA.

Sample treatment: oral pan-JAK inhibitor, 5-10 mg twice daily. T lymphocytes (CD4+ and CD8+) were sorted from PBMCs. CDR1 and CDR2 (germline): GTSNPN, SVGIG (reference sequence). Unmatched junction bases numbered 6, after V lost 5 bases and J lost 4 bases. CDR3 length: 13 amino acids. TCR sequencing used cDNA made by reverse transcription of extracted RNA. Sequenced by immunoSEQ multiplex PCR; TCRdb stores in-frame clones only, minus some. This table has approximately 200,000 clones, around 60% appearing once. Regarding this clone: What it binds is not known.

This receptor was taken from a human donor with alopecia areata. The rearrangement links TRBV30 to TRBJ1-1, with 8 bases identical to TRBD1. The material sequenced was CD4+ T cells sorted from blood, taken at week 4, from a patient treated with tofacitinib. The CDR3 reads CAWVDRVVTEAFF. CDR3 nucleotide sequence: TGTGCCTGGGTGGACAGGGTGGTCACTGAAGCTTTCTTT.